These T cell receptor beta chains were read from a single sample in a study of a mutant IDH1 vaccine in newly diagnosed glioma. Which antigens these TCRs recognize remains unknown. TCRdb's table, derived via immunoSEQ multiplex PCR, lists solely in-frame clones and lacks some. The sample records roughly 68,000 clones, 74% being singletons. The specimen comprised PBMCs, sampled from a glioma patient whose treatment included an IDH1 peptide vaccine. Source of these receptors: a man in his forties or fifties with glioma. CDR3s include the opening cysteine and the closing phenylalanine or tryptophan.

J	V	CDR3
TRBJ1-3	TRBV7-2	CASSLIGTGTSGNTIYF
TRBJ1-5	TRBV5-6	CASSVGTGAGNQPQHF
TRBJ2-1	TRBV4-2	CASSQGTRESSYNEQFF
TRBJ2-6	TRBV6-5	CASSYTASGANVLTF
TRBJ2-5	TRBV10-3	CASGRSGGPEETQYF
TRBJ2-4	TRBV14	CASSQEVASSQYF
TRBJ1-4	TRBV4-1	CASSEARPNEKLFF
TRBJ2-4	TRBV19	CASSNPGDKNIQYF
TRBJ2-1	TRBV4-2	CASSQVAAGGYNEQFF
TRBJ1-1	TRBV10-3	CARAGRTEAFF
TRBJ2-1	TRBV9	CASSVGQGAYNEQFF
TRBJ2-5	TRBV12-1	CARYQGAETQYF
TRBJ1-1	TRBV11-3	CASSPGQNTEAFF
TRBJ2-1	TRBV7-2	CASSLDRDRSYNEQFF
TRBJ2-2	TRBV27	CASSSGLGTGELFF
TRBJ1-5	TRBV2	CASSQVSNQPQHF
TRBJ1-5	TRBV19	CASSIVSGRGYSNQPQHF
TRBJ2-7	TRBV5-6	CASSLGGVYEQYF
TRBJ1-2	TRBV19	CASSIMDSNYGYTF
TRBJ2-2	TRBV7-7	CASSLSSSATGELFF
TRBJ2-7	TRBV4-2	CASSQEFREASYEQYF
TRBJ2-7	TRBV7-9	CASSFGQGDEQYF
TRBJ1-6	TRBV7-8	CASSRAYGLGANSPLHF
TRBJ2-5	TRBV5-3	CARSLEGPTETQYF
TRBJ1-1	TRBV5-1	CASSSLVENTEAFF
TRBJ1-1	TRBV7-9	CASSGAFTEAFF
TRBJ2-3	TRBV7-6	CASSLAGSAQYF
TRBJ2-5	TRBV6-5	CASSYSGSGFGETQYF
TRBJ1-1	TRBV27	CASSPRSTGLHAFF
TRBJ2-5	TRBV29-1	CSVQGQPQETQYF
TRBJ1-1	TRBV30	CAWSLLSGTEAFF
TRBJ2-7	TRBV4-1	CASSKGAGGYEQYF
TRBJ2-5	TRBV6-6	CASSAGGVRETQYF
TRBJ1-2	TRBV4-3	CASSQEHRVVHGYTF
TRBJ2-7	TRBV4-1	CASSQTPTYEQYF
TRBJ1-2	TRBV7-9	CASSLGTDYGYTF
TRBJ2-2	TRBV9	CASSVGSGGSGGTNTGELFF
TRBJ1-2	TRBV30	CAWSPSGGYTF
TRBJ1-2	TRBV10-3	CAISGQGVGGNGYTF
TRBJ2-1	TRBV7-2	CASSLARGSSYNEQFF
TRBJ2-1	TRBV4-2	CASSQRSRDNNEQFF
TRBJ1-3	TRBV21-1	CASSKIRASSGNTIYF
TRBJ2-7	TRBV18	CASSSSGLYEQYF
TRBJ2-7	TRBV2	CASSGPNPTSYEQYF
TRBJ2-1	TRBV5-5	CASSSGLAGLNEQFF
TRBJ2-1	TRBV5-1	CASSAGTGGLSYNEQFF
TRBJ1-5	TRBV4-1	CASSLGLRGPNQPQHF
TRBJ1-2	TRBV18	CASSPQGNGYTF
TRBJ1-4	TRBV6-5	CASSSSGTVNEKLFF
TRBJ1-5	TRBV4-3	CASSQDPASGQPQHF
TRBJ2-5	TRBV7-7	CASSLGPEETQYF
TRBJ2-2	TRBV5-5	CASSSRQGAIGELFF
TRBJ2-7	TRBV11-2	CASSLGLSSYEQYF